Given below is one TCR beta chain in context. This clone counts as medium-sized (0.01 to 0.1%). Its antigen is not yet known. Base qualities were left out, and no much larger clone turns up one base away. For CDR1 and CDR2, the germline V gene lists SGHVS and FQNEAQ. Trimming takes 1 base from V and 1 base from J, and the germline ends sit 11 bases apart. CDR3 length: 15 amino acids, cysteine to phenylalanine. Only CDR3 DNA remains: 45 bases, in frame from the first base. These data belong to a study of control samples from healthy donors and cancer patients (dated by TCRdb to 2018 to 2020). Library generation was performed with the immunoSEQ multiplex PCR assay. Entries here come from immuneACCESS through TCRdb and include only in-frame sequences with V and J called. Some clones fail to appear in such tables; in the studies checked, an unresolved V gene covers under half of the shortfall, and the cause of the remainder is unknown. For this sample there are approximately 86,000 clones; 70% to 90% appear just once. Together, the top ten hold less than 2.5% of the sample.

This TCR came from a woman between 40 and 55 years old in good health. Sequencing used blood. The chain links TRBV7-8 with TRBJ2-7; no D gene is confidently identified. Read as DNA, the sequence is TGTGCCAGCAGCTTAGAATTGCTAGGATCCTACGAGCAGTACTTC. Its coded protein is CASSLELLGSYEQYF.